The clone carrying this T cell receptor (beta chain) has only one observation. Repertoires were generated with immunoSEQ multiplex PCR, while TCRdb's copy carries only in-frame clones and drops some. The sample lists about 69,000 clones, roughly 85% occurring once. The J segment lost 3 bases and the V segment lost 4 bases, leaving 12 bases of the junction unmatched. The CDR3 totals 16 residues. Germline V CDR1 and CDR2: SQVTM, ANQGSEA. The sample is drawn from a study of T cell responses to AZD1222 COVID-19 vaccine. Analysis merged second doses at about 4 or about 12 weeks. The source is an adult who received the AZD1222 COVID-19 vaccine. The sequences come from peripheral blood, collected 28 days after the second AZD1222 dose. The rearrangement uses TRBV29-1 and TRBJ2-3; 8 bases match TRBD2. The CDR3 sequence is CSVGPLLSGSTDTQYF. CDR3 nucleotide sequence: TGCAGCGTTGGACCCCTACTAAGCGGGAGTACAGATACGCAGTATTTT.